This TCR beta chain was recovered during a study of T cell responses to AZD1222 COVID-19 vaccine. Study results and limitations: Reports say nearly half of spike-specific TCRs go after unmutated variant regions. Seropositive at baseline were only a handful of AZD1222 recipients. At 160-218 and 743-854, vaccine-associated CD4 TCRs were dominant, and they spanned spike. No repertoire was sampled before or during the peak T cell response, only after it.

With 5 bases removed from V and 5 bases from J, the gap between germline ends came to 10 bases. The CDR3 is 14 amino acids. CDR1 and CDR2 from the germline V gene are MDHEN and SYDVKM. As to this clone: Antigen: not known.

The repertoire was sequenced with immunoSEQ multiplex PCR; TCRdb's copy has only in-frame clones and lacks some. The data contain about 160,000 clones, around 90% of them singletons. This chain links TRBV28 with TRBJ1-6, with D possibly matching TRBD1 (6 bases). This TCR was recovered from an adult in good health. The sequenced sample was peripheral blood, obtained on day 0 of MenACWY control vaccination. In DNA form, the CDR3 reads TGTGCCAGCAGTCAGGGGTCGGATAATTCACCCCTCCACTTT. Protein: CASSQGSDNSPLHF.